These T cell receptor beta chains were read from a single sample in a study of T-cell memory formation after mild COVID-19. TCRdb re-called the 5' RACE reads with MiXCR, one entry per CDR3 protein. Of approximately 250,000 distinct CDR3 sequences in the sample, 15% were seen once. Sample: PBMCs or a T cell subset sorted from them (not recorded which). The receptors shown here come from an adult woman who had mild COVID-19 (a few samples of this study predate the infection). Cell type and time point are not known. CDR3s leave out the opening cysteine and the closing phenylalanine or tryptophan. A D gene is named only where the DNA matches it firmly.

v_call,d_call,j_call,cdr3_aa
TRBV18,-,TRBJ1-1,ASSQGASTEAF
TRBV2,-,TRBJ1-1,ASSLQYTEAF
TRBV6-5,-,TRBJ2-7,ASSPLGAGEQY
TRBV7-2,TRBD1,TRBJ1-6,ASSPRVGTGRVPLH
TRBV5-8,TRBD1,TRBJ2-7,ASRLGQPSSYEQY
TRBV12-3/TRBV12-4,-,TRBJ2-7,ASSFGGTYEQY
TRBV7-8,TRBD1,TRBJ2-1,ASSPWTGGYNEQF
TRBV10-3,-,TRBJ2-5,AISEATGPMSTQY
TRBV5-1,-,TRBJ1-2,ASSSDGGYGYT
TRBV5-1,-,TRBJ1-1,ASSLAPQGNTEAF
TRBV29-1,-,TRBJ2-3,SVGAGAITDTQY
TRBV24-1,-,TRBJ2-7,ATSEGDEQY
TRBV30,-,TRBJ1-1,AWIPGTEAF
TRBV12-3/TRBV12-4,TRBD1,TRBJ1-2,ASTLLGQGSGYT
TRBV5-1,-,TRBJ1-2,ASSLEREGYT
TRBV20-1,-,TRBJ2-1,SASDTLNEQF
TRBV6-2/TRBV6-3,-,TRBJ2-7,ASTEKSYEQY
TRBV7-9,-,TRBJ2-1,ASSLERVEQF
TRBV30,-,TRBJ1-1,AWSPTYGVMNTEAF
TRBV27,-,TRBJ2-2,ASSWGQLNTGELF
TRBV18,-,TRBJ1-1,ASSQRDGSEAF
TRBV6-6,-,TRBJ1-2,ASSYSSGTGYT
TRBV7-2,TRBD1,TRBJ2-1,ASTPMTGVANEQF
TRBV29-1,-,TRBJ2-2,SGRGPGAGDGELF
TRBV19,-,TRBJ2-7,ASSMRLGDEQY
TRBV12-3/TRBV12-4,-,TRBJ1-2,ASSLRLSYGYT
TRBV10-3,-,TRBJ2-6,ATSVGPKPSGANVLT